These 8 T cell receptor beta chains were sequenced from one sample in a study of CD8 T cells in Susac syndrome. RNA, at roughly 0.5 to 1 ug, was reverse transcribed with random hexamers. One entry per CDR3 protein, called by TCRdb with MiXCR from the immunoSEQ multiplex PCR reads. The data show about 150,000 distinct CDR3 sequences, 95% seen once. Input material: CD4+ T cells from PBMCs. The source is a human donor with Susac syndrome.

The V call is TRBV5-6, the J call TRBJ2-3; TRBD1 agrees at 11 bases. Trimming took 3 bases from V and 3 from J; bases not matched to a gene: 0. The CDR3 covers 14 residues. Germline V CDR1 and CDR2: SGHDT, YYEEEE. CDR3 coding DNA: TGTGCCAGCAGCTGGGACAGGGGGACAGATACGCAGTATTTT. This sequence encodes CASSWDRGTDTQYF.

This clonotype was recorded only once. V gene TRBV29-1 combines with J gene TRBJ2-2; 10 nucleotides line up with TRBD1. The CDR3 extends over 17 amino acids. Per germline, CDR1 SQVTM and CDR2 ANQGSEA. V dropped 4 bases and J dropped 1; count of bases not matched to a gene: 9. CDR3 region: CSVGGQGSSLNTGELFF. CDR3 nucleotide sequence: TGCAGCGTTGGGGGACAGGGGTCCTCATTGAACACCGGGGAGCTGTTTTTT.

The chain joins TRBV7-8 to TRBJ1-1; D call uncertain. CDR3 length equals 12 residues. Germline-derived CDR1 and CDR2 are SGHVS and FQNEAQ. Trimming stripped 0 bases from V and 11 bases from J, with 10 bases between. Here the CDR3 DNA reads TGTGCCAGCAGCTTAGCCTCCCAGCAGGCTTTCTTT. Amino acid sequence: CASSLASQQAFF.

CDR3 in amino acids: CASSDSNRDGYTF. In DNA form, the CDR3 reads TGTGCCAGCAGTGATTCCAACAGGGACGGCTACACCTTC. The rearrangement uses TRBV2 and TRBJ1-2, with D maybe TRBD1 (6 bases). The CDR3 is 13 residues long. Trimming pared 3 bases from V and 8 bases from J, leaving 13 bases between. CDR1 is SNHLY, CDR2 FYNNEI, per germline.

The chain joins TRBV20-1 to TRBJ2-3; possibly TRBD2 for D (6 bases). Germline CDR1 reads DFQATT; CDR2 reads SNEGSKA (reference sequence). Trimming cost V 5 bases and J 2 bases, with 11 bases left between them. The CDR3 is 13 residues long. The DNA for the CDR3 is TGCAGTGCTCGGGACTCAGCCACAGATACGCAGTATTTT. Protein product: CSARDSATDTQYF.

The V and J genes are TRBV18 and TRBJ2-1, with D possibly being TRBD2 (5 bases). Trimming stripped 2 bases from V and 7 bases from J, with 9 bases between. The length of the CDR3 is 13 residues. In germline, CDR1 is KGHSH, CDR2 LQKENI. This CDR3 reads CASSPSGGNEQFF. The CDR3 nucleotides read TGTGCCAGCTCACCATCCGGCGGGAATGAGCAGTTCTTC.

The chain combines TRBV20-1 with TRBJ2-3; TRBD2 matches 8 bases. The junction had 3 bases not matched to a gene; V was cut back by 1 base and J by 3 bases. From germline, CDR1 is DFQATT and CDR2 SNEGSKA (reference sequence). This CDR3 spans 14 amino acids. CDR3 amino acids: CSARVAGFTDTQYF. The CDR3 bases are TGCAGTGCTAGAGTAGCGGGGTTTACAGATACGCAGTATTTT.

The J gene is TRBJ2-7, the V gene TRBV29-1; 8 bases align to TRBD1. The CDR3 contains 13 residues. Trimming cost V 4 bases and J 4 bases; bases outside gene matches: 6. In germline, CDR1 is SQVTM, CDR2 ANQGSEA. CDR3 DNA: TGCAGCGTTGGAACAGGGGGAATTTACGAGCAGTACTTC. Translating gives CSVGTGGIYEQYF.